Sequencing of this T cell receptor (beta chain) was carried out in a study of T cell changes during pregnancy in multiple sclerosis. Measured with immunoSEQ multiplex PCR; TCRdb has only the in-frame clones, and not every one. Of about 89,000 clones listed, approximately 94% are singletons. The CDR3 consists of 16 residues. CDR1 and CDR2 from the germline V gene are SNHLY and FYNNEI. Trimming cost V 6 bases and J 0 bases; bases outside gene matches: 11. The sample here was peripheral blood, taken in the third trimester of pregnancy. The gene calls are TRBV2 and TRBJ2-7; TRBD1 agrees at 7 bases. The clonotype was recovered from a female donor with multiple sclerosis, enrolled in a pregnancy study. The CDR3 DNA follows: TGTGCCAGCAGAGACCAAGGGGGCCTTACCTCCTACGAGCAGTACTTC. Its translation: CASRDQGGLTSYEQYF.